This entry lists 28 T cell receptor beta chains sequenced from one sample in a study of regulatory T cells in long-lasting Graves disease. The time point was: persistent/refractory GD, antithyroid drugs over 5 years with positive TRAb. Making the TCR library involved RNA that had been extracted from PBMCs. The TCR beta library used iRepertoire HTBI primers with Arm-PCR amplification of CDR3. TCRdb recomputed calls from the multiplex PCR reads with MiXCR, one row per CDR3 protein. Here the sample spans 650,000 to 850,000 distinct CDR3 sequences, 25% to 30% being singletons. Sample: peripheral blood mononuclear cells (PBMCs), taken when the disease was refractory, from a patient treated with antithyroid drugs. Receptors were obtained from a female donor with Graves disease.

This chain connects TRBV6-1 to TRBJ2-5, with D possibly matching TRBD1 (7 bases). This CDR3 is 15 amino acids long. Germline CDR1 is MNHNS and CDR2 is SASEGT. V gave up 6 bases and J gave up 5 bases, with 19 bases separating them. The DNA of the CDR3 is TGTGCCAGCAGAATGGCCAGACAGGGAGGTGAGACCCAGTACTTC. Protein: CASRMARQGGETQYF.

V is TRBV20-1 and J is TRBJ2-7; weak D call: TRBD1 (6 bases). The germline V gene encodes CDR1 DFQATT and CDR2 SNEGSKA (reference sequence). The CDR3 is 12 amino acids. The V and J ends lost 5 bases and 5 bases respectively, with 13 bases between them. In nucleotides, the CDR3 is TGCAGTGCTTCGGGACAAGAAAACGAGCAGTACTTC. Translating gives CSASGQENEQYF.

This clonotype has a count of ten or more. The chain carries TRBV28 and TRBJ2-5; 11 bases fit TRBD2. The CDR3 has 15 residues. CDR1 is MDHEN, CDR2 SYDVKM, per germline. J was trimmed by 0 bases and V by 6 bases; bases with no gene match: 3. The CDR3 loop reads CASRLAGGHQETQYF. CDR3 bases: TGTGCCAGCAGGCTAGCGGGAGGCCACCAAGAGACCCAGTACTTC.

This clonotype was found many times. This chain connects TRBV6-2 or TRBV6-3 to TRBJ2-5; perhaps D is TRBD1 or TRBD2 (5 bases each). The V gene lost 0 bases and the J gene lost 3 bases, with 11 bases spanning the gap. Germline CDR1 MNHEY, CDR2 SVGEGT. CDR3 size: 15 residues. CDR3: CASSYSLLGEETQYF. In DNA form, the CDR3 reads TGTGCCAGCAGTTACTCGTTACTAGGGGAAGAGACCCAGTACTTC.

This clonotype was counted ten times or more. CDR3 in amino acids: CASTGTGTSGYTF. In DNA, the CDR3 is TGTGCCAGCACCGGGACAGGGACGTCTGGCTACACCTTC. The chain has TRBV6-1 and TRBJ1-2; TRBD1 agrees at 9 bases. J lost 7 bases, V lost 7 bases, and 7 bases had no gene match. This CDR3 contains 13 residues. Looked up from germline, CDR1 is MNHNS and CDR2 is SASEGT.

V and J are TRBV6-5 and TRBJ1-6; a possible D gene is TRBD1 (6 bases). This CDR3 is 15 amino acids long. The V gene's germline CDR1 is MNHEY and CDR2 SVGAGI. Trimming pared 0 bases from V and 10 bases from J, leaving 13 bases between. The CDR3 reads CASSYSGGTNSPLHF. The DNA of the CDR3 is TGTGCCAGCAGTTACTCAGGGGGTACGAACTCACCCCTCCACTTT.

In the case of this clonotype: With a much larger clone just one base away, this may be a read error. CDR3 in amino acids: CASTKNTGELLF. CDR3 sequence (DNA): TGTGCCAGCACCAAGAACACCGGGGAGCTGCTTTTT. This chain joins TRBV2 and TRBJ2-2, with D possibly being TRBD2 (5 bases). The V gene's germline CDR1 is SNHLY and CDR2 FYNNEI. The CDR3 consists of 12 residues.

This chain joins TRBV19 and TRBJ2-7; TRBD2 matches 9 bases. Trimming at V came to 5 bases and at J to 0 bases, leaving 11 bases not matched to a gene. Germline CDR1 reads LNHDA; CDR2 reads SQIVND (reference sequence). The CDR3 length is 17 residues. CDR3 region: CASSAQTSGRNSYEQYF. The CDR3 DNA follows: TGTGCCAGTAGTGCCCAGACTAGCGGACGCAACTCCTACGAGCAGTACTTC.

This clonotype was seen more than once but under ten times. The genes are TRBV3-1 and TRBJ1-2; D is uncertain. The CDR3 spans 13 residues. Deletions cut 2 bases from V and 0 bases from J, with 4 bases between. The germline gives CDR1 LGHDT, CDR2 YNNKEL (reference sequence). CDR3 sequence: CASSQLANYGYTF. CDR3 DNA sequence: TGTGCCAGCAGCCAATTAGCTAACTATGGCTACACCTTC. Full variable domain (remainder filled in from reference TRBV3-1 and TRBJ1-2): DTAVSQTPKYLVTQMGNDKSIKCEQNLGHDTMYWYKQDSKKFLKIMFSYNNKELIINETVPNRFSPKSPDKAHLNLHINSLELGDSAVYFCASSQLANYGYTFGSGTRLTVV.

Of note for this clonotype: A clone one base away is much larger, so this may be a read error. This chain uses TRBV28 with TRBJ1-3; D uncertain. Germline CDR1 reads MDHEN; CDR2 reads SYDVKM. Trimming took off 6 bases at V and 2 bases at J, with 11 bases between the two ends. CDR3 length: 14 residues. Here the CDR3 reads CASRFSGPGNTIYF. The CDR3 DNA reads TGTGCCAGCAGGTTCTCCGGCCCTGGAAACACCATATATTTT.

In this sample, this clonotype turned up many times. V is TRBV20-1 and J is TRBJ2-7; D is undetermined. CDR3 length: 15 residues. CDR1 and CDR2 from the germline V gene are DFQATT and SNEGSKA (reference sequence). V was pared by 0 bases and J by 0 bases, with 12 bases between. The CDR3 DNA follows: TGCAGTGCTAGAGATATGCGTTTCAGCTCCTACGAGCAGTACTTC. Translated, it gives CSARDMRFSSYEQYF.

Turning to this clonotype: Sequence at one end of the junction differs from germline and may be a read error. J is TRBJ1-6 and V is TRBV15; 9 bases align to TRBD1. Germline CDR1 LNHNV, CDR2 YYDKDF (reference sequence). The CDR3 has 13 residues. The DNA for the CDR3 is TGTGCCACCAGCAGAGATCGTACAGGGGGCCCCTTCTTT. Protein sequence: CATSRDRTGGPFF. Full variable domain (rest looked up from reference TRBV15 and TRBJ1-6): DAMVIQNPRYQVTQFGKPVTLSCSQTLNHNVMYWYQQKSSQAPKLLFHYYDKDFNNEADTPDNFQSRRPNTSFCFLDIRSPGLGDTAMYLCATSRDRTGGPFFGNGTRLTVT.

The chain combines TRBV12-3 or TRBV12-4 with TRBJ1-4, with a weak D call TRBD1 (5 bases). The CDR3 extends over 15 amino acids. Between the trimmed V and J ends, which lost 8 bases and 5 bases, there was a span of 18 bases. CDR3 DNA: TGTGCCAGCGGGTTATCAGGCGGGGGGAATGAAAAACTGTTTTTT. This codes for CASGLSGGGNEKLFF.

The V and J genes are TRBV12-3 or TRBV12-4 and TRBJ2-7; no reliable D call. The CDR3 is 11 residues long. V dropped 6 bases and J dropped 6 bases, with 9 bases sitting between them. The CDR3 here is CASRQMGEQYF. For the CDR3, the DNA is TGTGCCAGCAGGCAAATGGGCGAGCAGTACTTC.

The chain uses TRBV7-3 and TRBJ1-4; perhaps TRBD1 as D (6 bases). The CDR3 contains 13 residues. Trimming shortened V by 5 bases and J by 8 bases, and 12 bases separated the two germline ends. The V gene's germline CDR1 is SGHTA and CDR2 FQGTGA. The CDR3 protein is CASSRGQREKLFF. Written as DNA, the CDR3 is TGTGCCAGCAGCAGAGGACAGAGAGAAAAACTGTTTTTT.

This clonotype was counted between two and nine times. The chain carries TRBV20-1 and TRBJ1-1, with 9 bases aligning to TRBD1. Germline loops: CDR1 DFQATT, CDR2 SNEGSKA (reference sequence). J was trimmed by 7 bases and V by 5 bases; bases with no gene match: 8. The CDR3 contains 13 residues. CDR3 DNA sequence: TGCAGTGCTTCCCGGGACAGGGAAAATGAAGCTTTCTTT. This sequence encodes CSASRDRENEAFF.

The chain links TRBV12-3 or TRBV12-4 to TRBJ1-2; 7 positions agree with TRBD1. This CDR3 is built from 14 residues. V was clipped by 4 bases and J by 12 bases; unmatched bases: 14. CDR3 in amino acids: CASSSKTGERGHTF. The CDR3 coding sequence is TGTGCCAGCAGTTCCAAAACAGGGGAGAGAGGCCACACCTTC.

A word on this clonotype: It is likely a read error, because the conserved phenylalanine at the end of the CDR3 is missing. CDR3 loop: CASSYVGRGENQPQHS. CDR3 DNA sequence: TGTGCCAGCAGTTATGTGGGACGTGGTGAGAATCAGCCCCAGCATTCT. V usage is TRBV6-2 or TRBV6-3 and J usage is TRBJ1-5; possible D gene TRBD1, 5 bases. The CDR3 has 16 amino acids. V lost 3 bases, J lost 4 bases, and 16 bases lay in between. Germline values: CDR1 MNHEY, CDR2 SVGEGT.

J is TRBJ1-2 and V is TRBV30; the D gene is possibly TRBD1 (5 bases). The germline V gene encodes CDR1 GTSNPN and CDR2 SVGIG (reference sequence). Deletions cut 8 bases from V and 8 bases from J, with 18 bases between. There are 12 residues in the CDR3. In DNA, the CDR3 is TGTGCCGGAGAGGGGAAAGTCGACGGCTACACCTTC. It codes for CAGEGKVDGYTF.

The table lists this clonotype with a few counts. This sequence joins TRBV2 and TRBJ2-1, with D perhaps assigned TRBD1 or TRBD2 (6 bases each). V lost 4 bases and J lost 6, with 13 bases in between. This CDR3 comprises 14 residues. Germline-derived CDR1 and CDR2 are SNHLY and FYNNEI. The CDR3 DNA reads as TGTGCCAGCAGTGGGGGGGCGGGATCCAATGAGCAGTTCTTC. Its translation is CASSGGAGSNEQFF.

This clonotype was counted many times. This chain links TRBV12-3 or TRBV12-4 with TRBJ1-5; D unresolved. The ends were cut back, 6 bases at V and 7 bases at J, with 16 bases in the middle. The CDR3 totals 14 residues. CDR3 loop: CASSLRRVEQPQHF. As DNA, the CDR3 is TGTGCCAGCAGCCTCAGGAGGGTAGAACAGCCCCAGCATTTT.

Here the CDR3 DNA reads TGTGCCAGCACCCAGAAGGGGCTAGCGGGAGCCCCAGAGACCCAGTACTTC. This translates into CASTQKGLAGAPETQYF. This chain links TRBV7-8 with TRBJ2-5; TRBD2 agrees at 10 bases. The CDR3 length is 17 residues. Germline CDR1 is SGHVS and CDR2 is FQNEAQ. The V segment lost 7 bases and the J segment 4 bases; nucleotides outside the gene matches: 15.

This chain links TRBV6-1 with TRBJ1-5; tentatively, D is TRBD1 (6 bases). CDR1 is MNHNS and CDR2 is SASEGT in the germline V gene. V was cut by 6 bases and J by 4 bases, with 10 bases left in between. This CDR3 is 13 amino acids long. The CDR3 nucleotides read TGTGCCAGCAGGTTTGGACAGAATCAGCCCCAGCATTTT. Its translation is CASRFGQNQPQHF.

This clonotype was counted only a few times. The J gene is TRBJ2-7, the V gene TRBV20-1; 8 nucleotides line up with TRBD2. The CDR3 spans 13 residues. The germline V gene encodes CDR1 DFQATT and CDR2 SNEGSKA (reference sequence). V lost 3 bases and J lost 6; bases outside the gene matches: 7. In DNA form, the CDR3 reads TGCAGTGCTAGGAAGCGGGAGTACTCCGAGCAGTACTTC. It is translated as CSARKREYSEQYF.

J is TRBJ1-1 and V is TRBV13, with D maybe TRBD1 (5 bases). The germline CDR1 and CDR2 sequences are PRHDT and FYEKMQ (reference sequence). V was pared by 5 bases and J by 7 bases, with 17 bases between. The CDR3 is made up of 14 amino acids. This chain's CDR3 is CASSPNRDPLEAFF. CDR3 sequence (DNA): TGTGCCAGCAGCCCAAACCGGGACCCACTTGAAGCTTTCTTT.

This clonotype was picked up many times. The chain couples TRBV28 to TRBJ1-2, with 9 bases aligning to TRBD1. CDR1 and CDR2 (germline): MDHEN, SYDVKM. Trimming took 7 bases from V and 4 from J; bases not matched to a gene: 10. This CDR3 contains 15 residues. This CDR3 reads CASIIGGQGSYGYTF. The CDR3 nucleotides are TGTGCCAGCATCATAGGAGGACAGGGGAGCTATGGCTACACCTTC.

The table lists this clonotype with a few counts. The chain carries TRBV28 and TRBJ1-2; D remains unclear. Trimming left V 8 bases short and J 5 bases short, with 9 bases between. CDR3 size: 11 residues. Germline CDR1 is MDHEN and CDR2 is SYDVKM. As DNA, the CDR3 is TGTGCCAGCGGTCCGAGTTATGGCTACACCTTC. Its protein product is CASGPSYGYTF.

This clonotype has only a few counts. The chain recombines TRBV5-5 with TRBJ2-7; D uncertain. The germline V gene has CDR1 SGHKS and CDR2 YYEKEE (reference sequence). The CDR3 is 17 residues long. Trimming removed 2 bases from V and 2 bases from J, with 20 bases in between. CDR3: CASSFRTAVVTTYEQYF. In DNA form, the CDR3 reads TGTGCCAGCAGCTTTAGAACAGCCGTAGTAACAACCTACGAGCAGTACTTC.